Below are 18 T cell receptor beta chains sequenced from a single sample in a study of shared clonotypes between healthy human individuals. Naive CD8 isolation took CD45RO-negative cells positively selected for CCR7 and excluded terminally differentiated effector memory CD45RA+ cells. Profiled with immunoSEQ multiplex PCR; TCRdb holds only in-frame clones, not every one. The sample contains 1.5 million to 2.5 million clones, roughly 94% of which appear only once. The sample taken for sequencing was naive CD8+ T cells sorted from blood. The receptor set was obtained from a man aged 18 to 30 in good health.

The chain has TRBV29-1 and TRBJ1-5, with 7 bases identical to TRBD1. This CDR3 has 12 amino acids. J gave up 6 bases and V 7 bases, and 6 bases lay outside the gene matches. Germline loops: CDR1 SQVTM, CDR2 ANQGSEA. CDR3 sequence (DNA): TGCAGCGCCCAGGGGGAGGGTCAGCCCCAGCATTTT. It specifies CSAQGEGQPQHF.

J is TRBJ2-5 and V is TRBV6-6; the D is unclear. Trimming removed 2 bases from V and 3 bases from J, with 10 bases in between. The CDR3 is made up of 14 amino acids. From germline, CDR1 is MNHNY and CDR2 SVGAGI (reference sequence). The CDR3 region is CASSYPLQEETQYF. CDR3 coding DNA: TGTGCCAGCAGTTACCCCCTGCAGGAAGAGACCCAGTACTTC.

This clone has only one observation. J is TRBJ2-7 and V is TRBV6-5; TRBD1 matches at 8 bases. Germline V gene data show CDR1 as MNHEY and CDR2 as SVGAGI. Trimming removed 0 bases from V and 5 bases from J; junction bases left unmatched: 3. The CDR3 runs to 14 residues. CDR3 in DNA: TGTGCCAGCAGTTACTCGACAGGGGTGGACGAGCAGTACTTC. The encoded protein is CASSYSTGVDEQYF.

The rearrangement uses TRBV5-1 and TRBJ2-1; TRBD2 aligns across 9 bases. CDR3 size: 16 residues. J lost 3 bases, V lost 2 bases, and 6 bases had no gene match. Germline-derived CDR1 and CDR2 are SGHRS and YFSETQ. CDR3 protein: CASSFNSGRGYNEQFF. CDR3 nucleotide sequence: TGCGCCAGCAGCTTTAATAGCGGGAGAGGCTACAATGAGCAGTTCTTC.

This clone was seen only once. The V call is TRBV9, the J call TRBJ2-5, with 9 bases matching TRBD2. In germline, CDR1 is SGDLS, CDR2 YYNGEE. V shed 4 bases and J 0 bases; nucleotides not matched to a gene: 13. The CDR3 consists of 18 residues. The CDR3 DNA reads as TGTGCCAGCAGCCCACGGGGTAGCGGGGGAACCCACCAAGAGACCCAGTACTTC. It translates to CASSPRGSGGTHQETQYF.

The rearrangement joins TRBV28 to TRBJ2-7; no firm D call. CDR1 and CDR2 from the germline V gene are MDHEN and SYDVKM. This CDR3 region has 14 residues. V lost 4 bases, J lost 3 bases, and 13 bases lay in between. The CDR3 protein is CASSSPDGFYEQYF. The DNA of the CDR3 is TGTGCCAGCAGTTCCCCTGACGGATTCTACGAGCAGTACTTC.

This clone was seen only a few times. The V gene is TRBV28, the J gene TRBJ2-7, with D hard to call. Looked up from germline, CDR1 is MDHEN and CDR2 is SYDVKM. This CDR3 has 11 residues. V lost 6 bases and J lost 4, with 7 bases in between. CDR3 sequence: CASSIGYEQYF. The CDR3 nucleotides are TGTGCCAGCAGCATAGGGTACGAGCAGTACTTC.

The chain combines TRBV25-1 with TRBJ1-1; D might be TRBD1 (6 bases). CDR1 is MGHDK and CDR2 is SYGVNS in the germline V gene. Trimming shortened V by 8 bases and J by 4 bases, and 11 bases separated the two germline ends. The CDR3 extends over 12 amino acids. CDR3 loop: CASGVGGTEAFF. CDR3 DNA: TGTGCCAGCGGGGTAGGGGGCACTGAAGCTTTCTTT.

V gene TRBV11-2 combines with J gene TRBJ2-1; TRBD2 matches at 10 bases. Germline V gene data show CDR1 as SGHAT and CDR2 as FQNNGV. This CDR3 has 15 amino acids. The ends lost 3 bases at V and 4 bases at J; junction bases unmatched: 3. CDR3 sequence: CASSLKAGGYNEQFF. The DNA for the CDR3 is TGTGCCAGCAGCTTGAAAGCGGGGGGGTACAATGAGCAGTTCTTC.

V gene TRBV19 combines with J gene TRBJ2-2; no firm D call. Germline CDR1 reads LNHDA; CDR2 reads SQIVND (reference sequence). This CDR3 has 14 residues. V was cut by 7 bases and J by 2 bases, with 11 bases left in between. DNA of the CDR3: TGTGCCAGTACCCTCCACCTTAACACCGGGGAGCTGTTTTTT. Amino acids: CASTLHLNTGELFF.

The chain couples TRBV28 to TRBJ1-5; D remains unclear. V lost 3 bases and J lost 6, with 12 bases in between. The CDR3 is 14 residues long. Germline loops: CDR1 MDHEN, CDR2 SYDVKM. For the CDR3, the DNA is TGTGCCAGCAGTTTGGAGGGTTGGAGTCAGCCCCAGCATTTT. Protein product: CASSLEGWSQPQHF.

The CDR3 sequence is CASSLAGDATNEKLFF. The DNA of the CDR3 is TGTGCCAGCAGCTTAGCAGGGGACGCAACTAATGAAAAACTGTTTTTT. J is TRBJ1-4 and V is TRBV13; tentatively, D is TRBD1 (6 bases). V gave up 1 base and J gave up 0 bases, with 9 bases separating them. Germline loops: CDR1 PRHDT, CDR2 FYEKMQ (reference sequence). The CDR3 consists of 16 residues.

The rearrangement joins TRBV27 to TRBJ2-7, with 7 positions matching TRBD1. This CDR3 contains 15 residues. The V segment lost 6 bases and the J segment 5 bases; nucleotides outside the gene matches: 13. The germline gives CDR1 MNHEY, CDR2 SMNVEV (reference sequence). The CDR3 DNA sequence: TGTGCCAGCAGCTACACAGGGACAGTAATCCACGAGCAGTACTTC. Amino acid sequence: CASSYTGTVIHEQYF.

The CDR3 DNA follows: TGTGCCAGCAGTCCAGGGGGCGTGAGGGAAAAACTGTTTTTT. Translating gives CASSPGGVREKLFF. V usage is TRBV2 and J usage is TRBJ1-4; 8 nucleotides match TRBD1. Germline CDR1 and CDR2: SNHLY and FYNNEI. The V gene end was trimmed by 5 bases and the J gene end by 8 bases; junction bases not matched to a gene: 7. The CDR3 contains 14 residues. Complete variable domain (other parts from reference TRBV2 and TRBJ1-4): EPEVTQTPSHQVTQMGQEVILRCVPISNHLYFYWYRQILGQKVEFLVSFYNNEISEKSEIFDDQFSVERPDGSNFTLKIRSTKLEDSAMYFCASSPGGVREKLFFGSGTQLSVL.

This chain uses TRBV9 with TRBJ2-3; 7 bases are shared with TRBD2. CDR3 length: 14 residues. In germline, CDR1 is SGDLS, CDR2 YYNGEE. After removal of 3 bases from V and 6 bases from J, the junction contained 7 bases not matched to a gene. DNA of the CDR3: TGTGCCAGCAGCGGACTAGCACTGGGCGATACGCAGTATTTT. Protein: CASSGLALGDTQYF.

The chain has TRBV15 and TRBJ2-1; D uncertain. Germline V CDR1 and CDR2: LNHNV, YYDKDF (reference sequence). The CDR3 contains 13 residues. The V end was cut by 1 base, the J end by 9 bases, with 10 bases between. The CDR3 DNA sequence: TGTGCCACCAGCAGAGTCAGGACCGGTGAGCAGTTCTTC. Translating gives CATSRVRTGEQFF.

Concerning this clone: This sample includes further DNA sequences coding for the same CDR3. The chain employs TRBV27 and TRBJ2-7; 8 bases align to TRBD1. The germline V gene has CDR1 MNHEY and CDR2 SMNVEV (reference sequence). The CDR3 length is 16 residues. V shed 3 bases and J 2 bases; nucleotides not matched to a gene: 9. CDR3: CASSFSTGAITYEQYF. The CDR3 coding sequence is TGTGCCAGCAGTTTCTCGACAGGGGCGATTACCTACGAGCAGTACTTC.

The rearrangement uses TRBV5-4 and TRBJ1-1; D call uncertain. Trimming left V 6 bases short and J 3 bases short, with 15 bases between. This CDR3 has 14 residues. Germline CDR1 is SGHNT and CDR2 is YYREEE (reference sequence). CDR3 in DNA: TGTGCCAGCATAAATGATATCGGTGACACTGAAGCTTTCTTT. Translating gives CASINDIGDTEAFF.